This T cell receptor (beta chain) was sequenced for a study of blood T cells in healthy people across ages (dated by TCRdb to the mid-2010s). The study in broad terms: In model experiments, template switching captured roughly one uniquely barcoded TCR beta cDNA molecule for every two T cells. Using the same blood draw, the study looked at two additional independent replicas of 1 million unique cDNA reads for two donors, one aged 18 to 30 and the other aged 80 or older. To avoid experimental bias, donors of different ages were spread randomly across the sequencing lanes. To track age-related changes in TCR beta repertoire diversity, the study relied on deep sequencing normalized with unique cDNA molecular identifiers. The donors were divided into four age groups: young (average approximately 16 years), middle-aged (almost 40), aged (about 60) and long-lived (about 80). General study outcomes and caveats: Estimates of total diversity based on one million sequenced T cells were regarded as lower bounds and as underestimates. Compared with the aged group, more naive CD4+ T cells, fewer expanded clones and increased TCR diversity were shown by the long-lived group, suggesting age selection. Because profiling used bulk unsorted PBMCs, naive and antigen-experienced compartments could not be compared conclusively. As age increased, observed TCR beta diversity per million T cells dropped in a roughly linear way, and a significant reduction was already evident by age about 40. There was a strong correlation between observed TCR beta diversity and the percentage of naive T cells measured by flow cytometry. Because the CMV infection status of the donors was unknown, age-related changes in expanded clonotypes may potentially have been confounded.

Receptor libraries were prepared by 5' RACE. Data came from an Illumina HiSeq 2500. The second PCR ran for roughly 7 to 12 cycles and used a J-beta primer mix along with a sample-barcoded 5' primer. Each TCR beta cDNA molecule received a unique molecular identifier from a template-switch 5' adaptor carrying 12 random nucleotides. Each sample yielded at least 3 million CDR3-containing paired-end reads. All of the RNA was converted into first-strand cDNA using the Mint cDNA synthesis kit, with a TRBC-specific oligonucleotide serving as the primer. After uracil-DNA glycosylase treatment, a first 18-cycle PCR used universal primers M1SS and BC2_uni_R on all cDNA. The source study handled its data this way. For normalization, 1 million high-quality reads were randomly selected from each sample, with every read carrying a distinct molecular identifier. Reads with shared molecular identifiers were discarded instead of being binned into consensus sequences. CDR3 identification, clonotype clustering and error correction used MiTCR with a Q25 quality threshold and the strictest error-elimination algorithm. A nonparametric unseen species model with Euler transformation was used to estimate lower-bound total TCR beta diversity. TCRdb handled the public reads itself, with Q25 trimming in fastp and clone calling in MiXCR, and kept productive beta chains. Merged by CDR3 protein, the rows form single entries marked with the most common genes and DNA. The V and J calls here are based on TCRdb, not the publication. This sample gives about 1,500,000 distinct CDR3 sequences in total; around 39% of them show up just once. The ten largest account for approximately 7.9% of the sample.

This clonotype was counted between two and nine times. There is no known antigen for this receptor. No base quality values were provided; no much bigger clone lies one nucleotide off. Systemically healthy Caucasian individuals from Russia, 39 in total and aged roughly 6 to 100 years, were included as donors. Each donor gave ten milliliters of peripheral blood, collected into EDTA-treated Vacutainer tubes. PBMCs were isolated by Ficoll-Paque density-gradient centrifugation, with at least 6.5 million obtained per sample. Total RNA, at least 5.5 micrograms per sample, was extracted from PBMCs with Trizol reagent. For every donor, flow cytometry on a PBMC aliquot measured the percentage of naive CD45RAhigh/CD27high T cells. Deletion took 0 bases off V and 2 bases off J, with a span of 10 bases between the germline ends. The germline V gene specifies SGDLS as CDR1 and YYNGEE as CDR2. There are 15 amino acids in the CDR3, from cysteine to phenylalanine inclusive. Solely the CDR3 DNA is kept, with 45 bases framed from the first base.

Recombination joined TRBV9 with TRBJ2-3, with no confident D gene call. Sequenced: blood. The clonotype was recovered from a woman aged 18-29 years in good health. The CDR3 amino acid sequence is: CASSVGSPVTDTQYF. The sequenced DNA is TGTGCCAGCAGCGTAGGAAGTCCGGTCACAGATACGCAGTATTTT.